This note documents a single T cell receptor (beta chain) sequence. No antigen is known for it. Per-base quality was not reported, and no clone a single base away is much larger than it. The collaborating institutions used their own protocols to collect whole blood in K2EDTA tubes. Collaborator samples were shipped for TCRbeta analysis as frozen whole blood, isolated PBMCs, or DNA extracted from either sample type. These data originate in a study of blood T cell repertoires in COVID-19 (dated by TCRdb to 2018 to 2021). The study in broad terms: Collaborator samples came from the United States, Italy and Spain and covered acute and convalescent phases of COVID-19. The prospective study material was composed of cDNA or gDNA derived from T cells, B-cell-depleted T cells, or PBMCs. HLA class I and class II types, where available, came from metadata supplied by the sample provider rather than from assay-based typing. Subjects who had been exposed to COVID-19, were actively infected with it, or had recovered from it provided the deeply sampled blood TCRbeta repertoires that made up the dataset. The repertoires were made available in a free public database intended to serve as a resource for research on the immune response to SARS-CoV-2. Sample metadata almost always included a de-identified subject ID, COVID-19 status, age in years and sex. Samples came from the ongoing ImmuneRACE study (first 160 participants) plus 1,254 subjects from 6 global collaborators.

The immunoSEQ Assay, a bias-controlled multiplex PCR, was used to amplify TCRbeta CDR3 regions from genomic DNA. Per the source publication's procedure: Within the assay, amplification of reference gene primers was used to estimate how many nucleated cells each sample contained. To quantify the absolute abundance of each unique TCRbeta CDR3 rearrangement, sequence reads were collapsed and filtered. For each sample, productive Simpson clonality was calculated as the square root of Simpson's diversity index across productive rearrangements. Here the immuneACCESS table is served through TCRdb, limited to in-frame sequences with V and J called. Missing clones are a known gap in these copies; in checked studies unresolved V genes cover under half, and the rest lacks a known reason. That table furnishes V, J and clone size, whereas the DNA furnished D and trimming. The sample contains around 120,000 clones, just over 85% of them found a single time. Nearly 0.9% of the sample is in the top ten clones.

General conclusions and limits of the study: The quantity of clinical and demographic metadata differed by source and by participant and was supplied without curation.

In the germline V gene, CDR1 corresponds to MNHEY and CDR2 to SVGAGI. The V end loses 5 bases and the J end loses 4 bases, and a stretch of 14 bases separates them. The CDR3 covers 14 residues, taking in both the cysteine and the phenylalanine. The DNA shown is the 42-base CDR3, in frame from base 1. Sample: peripheral blood. The sequence was collected from a woman in her 50s with active or convalescent COVID-19. This receptor chain uses TRBV6-5 and TRBJ1-1, with TRBD1 tentatively as D gene (6 bases match). In nucleotide form, the sequence is TGTGCCAGCAGTCAGCCAGGGGTCGGCACTGAAGCTTTCTTT. Its amino acids are CASSQPGVGTEAFF.